The subject of this entry is one TCR beta chain. The antigen remains undetermined. As the sequencing template, cDNA was produced by extracting RNA and reverse transcribing it. The data were produced by immunoSEQ multiplex PCR, yet TCRdb's version contains in-frame clones alone and is incomplete. Among approximately 220,000 clones, 35% to 40% were seen once, and the ten largest hold just under 0.5%. Treatment: oral pan-JAK inhibitor, 5-10 mg twice daily. The germline V gene has CDR1 SGHNT and CDR2 YYREEE (reference sequence). V shed 4 bases and J 10 bases; nucleotides not matched to a gene: 14. This CDR3 comprises 15 residues. The record originates from a study of CD8+ T cells in alopecia areata. Findings and caveats of the study: Lesional scalp, especially alopecia totalis/universalis, showed higher clonality than normal scalp. Since there was just one nonresponder, nobody can yet say how baseline CD8+ expansion ties to response. Scalp clonality and expanded CD8+ clones among the top 100 were significantly decreased by tofacitinib.

The origin of this receptor is a human donor with alopecia areata. The chain is built from TRBV5-4 and TRBJ2-1; TRBD2 agrees at 7 bases. Sequencing was performed on CD4+ T cells sorted from blood, taken between weeks 30 and 35, from a patient treated with tofacitinib. CDR3 sequence: CASSQGPAGEEEQFF. In DNA form, the CDR3 reads TGTGCCAGCAGCCAAGGTCCTGCGGGAGAGGAGGAGCAGTTCTTC.